This TCR beta chain was observed in a study of long-term antiretroviral therapy in people with HIV. CDR3 size: 15 residues. The germline CDR1 and CDR2 sequences are SGHAT and FQNNGV. The trim removed 5 bases at V and 2 bases at J, leaving 8 bases unmatched. This clone came up once. Investigators performed immunoSEQ version v3.0 at survey level. Sequencing used immunoSEQ multiplex PCR; TCRdb keeps in-frame clones, though not all of them. This table has 20,000 to 30,000 clones, less than 80% appearing once. The sequencing here drew on unsorted PBMCs, taken 1.2 years after starting antiretroviral therapy. V gene TRBV11-2 combines with J gene TRBJ2-5, with 7 positions matching TRBD1. This clonotype originated in a woman in her forties with HIV. DNA of the CDR3: TGTGCCAGCAGCCGGGGACAGCTCAAACAAGAGACCCAGTACTTC. Translated: CASSRGQLKQETQYF.